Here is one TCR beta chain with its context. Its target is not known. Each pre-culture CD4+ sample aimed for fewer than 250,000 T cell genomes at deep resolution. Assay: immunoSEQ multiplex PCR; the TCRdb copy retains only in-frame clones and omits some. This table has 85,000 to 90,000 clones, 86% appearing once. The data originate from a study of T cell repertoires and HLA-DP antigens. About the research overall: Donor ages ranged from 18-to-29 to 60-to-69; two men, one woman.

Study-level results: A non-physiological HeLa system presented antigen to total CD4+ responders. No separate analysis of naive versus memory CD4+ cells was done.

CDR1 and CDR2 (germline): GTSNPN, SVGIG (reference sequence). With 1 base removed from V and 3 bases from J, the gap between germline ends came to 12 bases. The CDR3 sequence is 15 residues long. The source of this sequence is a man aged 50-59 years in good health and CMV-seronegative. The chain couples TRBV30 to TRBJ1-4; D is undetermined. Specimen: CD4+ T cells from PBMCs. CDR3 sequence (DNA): TGTGCCTGGAGTGCAGAAAGAGGTTCTAATGAAAAACTGTTTTTT. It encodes CAWSAERGSNEKLFF.